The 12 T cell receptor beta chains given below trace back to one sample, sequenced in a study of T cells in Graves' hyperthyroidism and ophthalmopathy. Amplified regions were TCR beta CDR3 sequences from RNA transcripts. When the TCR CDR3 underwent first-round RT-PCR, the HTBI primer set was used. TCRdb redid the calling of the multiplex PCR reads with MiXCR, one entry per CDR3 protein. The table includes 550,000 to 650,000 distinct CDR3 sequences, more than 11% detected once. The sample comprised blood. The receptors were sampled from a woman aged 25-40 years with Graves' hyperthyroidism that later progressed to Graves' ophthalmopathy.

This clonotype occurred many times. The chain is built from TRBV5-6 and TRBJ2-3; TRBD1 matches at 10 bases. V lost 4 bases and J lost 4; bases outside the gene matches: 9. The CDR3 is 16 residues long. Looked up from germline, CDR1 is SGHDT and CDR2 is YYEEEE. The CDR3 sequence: CASSTLRQGAPDTQYF. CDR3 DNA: TGTGCCAGCAGCACTTTGAGACAGGGGGCACCAGATACGCAGTATTTT.

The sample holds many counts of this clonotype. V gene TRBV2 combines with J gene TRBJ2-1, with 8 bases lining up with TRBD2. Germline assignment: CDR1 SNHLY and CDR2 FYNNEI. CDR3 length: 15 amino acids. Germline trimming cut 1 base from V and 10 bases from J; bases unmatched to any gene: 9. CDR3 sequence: CASSEGGLVMWEQFF. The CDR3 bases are TGTGCCAGCAGTGAAGGGGGACTAGTGATGTGGGAGCAGTTCTTC.

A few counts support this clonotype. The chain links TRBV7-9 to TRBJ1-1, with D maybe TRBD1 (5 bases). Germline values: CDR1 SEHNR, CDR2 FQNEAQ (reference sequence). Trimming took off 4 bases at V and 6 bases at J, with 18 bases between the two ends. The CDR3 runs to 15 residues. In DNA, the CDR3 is TGTGCCAGCAGCTACCCAGGGTGGGGGTTCTCTGAAGCTTTCTTT. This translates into CASSYPGWGFSEAFF. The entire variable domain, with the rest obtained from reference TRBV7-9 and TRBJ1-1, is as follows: DTGVSQNPRHKITKRGQNVTFRCDPISEHNRLYWYRQTLGQGPEFLTYFQNEAQLEKSRLLSDRFSAERPKGSFSTLEIQRTEQGDSAMYLCASSYPGWGFSEAFFGQGTRLTVV.

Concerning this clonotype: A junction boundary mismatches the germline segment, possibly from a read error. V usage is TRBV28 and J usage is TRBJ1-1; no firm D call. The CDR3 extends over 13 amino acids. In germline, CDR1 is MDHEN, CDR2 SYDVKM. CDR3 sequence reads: CASSPPCGTEAFF. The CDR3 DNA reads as TGCGCCAGCAGTCCCCCATGTGGCACTGAAGCTTTCTTT.

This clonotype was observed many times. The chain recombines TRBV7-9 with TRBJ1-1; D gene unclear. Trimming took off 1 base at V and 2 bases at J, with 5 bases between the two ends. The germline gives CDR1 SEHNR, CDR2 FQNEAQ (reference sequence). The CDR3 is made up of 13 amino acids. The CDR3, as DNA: TGTGCCAGCAGCTTAGGGGATAACACTGAAGCTTTCTTT. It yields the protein CASSLGDNTEAFF.

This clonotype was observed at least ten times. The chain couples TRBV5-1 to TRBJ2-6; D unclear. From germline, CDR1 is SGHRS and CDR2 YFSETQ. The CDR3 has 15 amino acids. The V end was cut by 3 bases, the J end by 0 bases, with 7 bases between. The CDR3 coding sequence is TGCGCCAGCAGCTCGAAAGACTCTGGGGCCAACGTCCTGACTTTC. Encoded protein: CASSSKDSGANVLTF.

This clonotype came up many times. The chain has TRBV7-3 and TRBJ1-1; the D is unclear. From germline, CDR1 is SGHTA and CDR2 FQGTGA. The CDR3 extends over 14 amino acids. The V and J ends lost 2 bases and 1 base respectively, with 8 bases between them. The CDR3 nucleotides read TGTGCCAGCAGCTTATCTGGGCAGAACACTGAAGCTTTCTTT. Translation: CASSLSGQNTEAFF.

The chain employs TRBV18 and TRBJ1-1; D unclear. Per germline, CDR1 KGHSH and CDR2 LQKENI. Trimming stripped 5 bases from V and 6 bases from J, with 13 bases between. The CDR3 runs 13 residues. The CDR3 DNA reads TGTGCCAGCTCAACCTATTTGAAGCCTGAAGCTTTCTTT. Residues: CASSTYLKPEAFF.

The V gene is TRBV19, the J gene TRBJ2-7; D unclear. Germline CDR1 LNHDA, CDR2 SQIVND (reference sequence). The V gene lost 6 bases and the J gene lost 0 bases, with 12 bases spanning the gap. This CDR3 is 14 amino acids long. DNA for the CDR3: TGTGCCAGTAGACGAATGGCGAGCTCCTACGAGCAGTACTTC. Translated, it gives CASRRMASSYEQYF.

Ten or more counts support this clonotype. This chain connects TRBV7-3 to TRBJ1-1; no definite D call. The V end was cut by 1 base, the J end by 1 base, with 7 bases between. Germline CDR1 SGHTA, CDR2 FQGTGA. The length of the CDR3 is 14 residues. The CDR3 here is CASSLNGGNTEAFF. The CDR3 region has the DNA TGTGCCAGCAGCTTAAACGGAGGGAACACTGAAGCTTTCTTT.

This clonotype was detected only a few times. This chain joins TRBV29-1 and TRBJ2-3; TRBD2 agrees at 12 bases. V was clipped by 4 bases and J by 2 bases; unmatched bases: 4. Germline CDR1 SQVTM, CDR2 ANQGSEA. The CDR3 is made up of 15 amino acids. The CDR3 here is CSVGTSGAHTDTQYF. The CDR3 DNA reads TGCAGCGTTGGGACTAGCGGGGCTCACACAGATACGCAGTATTTT.

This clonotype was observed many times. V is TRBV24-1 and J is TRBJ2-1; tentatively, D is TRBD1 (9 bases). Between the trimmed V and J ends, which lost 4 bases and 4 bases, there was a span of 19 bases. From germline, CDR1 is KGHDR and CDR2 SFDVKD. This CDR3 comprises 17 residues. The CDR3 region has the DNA TGTGCCACCAGTGACGCGGGGGGACAGGGAATATACAATGAGCAGTTCTTC. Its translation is CATSDAGGQGIYNEQFF.